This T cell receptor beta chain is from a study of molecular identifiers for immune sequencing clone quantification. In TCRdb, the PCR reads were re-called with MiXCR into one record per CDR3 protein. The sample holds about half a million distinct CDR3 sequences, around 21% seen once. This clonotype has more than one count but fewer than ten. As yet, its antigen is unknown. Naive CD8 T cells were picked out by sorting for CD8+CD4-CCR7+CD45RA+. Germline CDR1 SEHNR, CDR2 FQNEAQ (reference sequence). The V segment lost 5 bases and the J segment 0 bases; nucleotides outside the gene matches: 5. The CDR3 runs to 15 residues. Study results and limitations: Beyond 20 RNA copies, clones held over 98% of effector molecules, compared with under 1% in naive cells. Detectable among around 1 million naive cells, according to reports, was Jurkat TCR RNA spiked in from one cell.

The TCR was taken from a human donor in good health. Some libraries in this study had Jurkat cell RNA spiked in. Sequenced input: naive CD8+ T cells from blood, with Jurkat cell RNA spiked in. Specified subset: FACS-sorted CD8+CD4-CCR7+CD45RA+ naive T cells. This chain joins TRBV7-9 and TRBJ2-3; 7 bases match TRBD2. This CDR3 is CASSPPSGSTDTQYF. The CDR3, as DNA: TGTGCCAGCAGCCCCCCTAGCGGAAGCACAGATACGCAGTATTTT.